The clone carrying this T cell receptor beta chain was observed a single time. Antigen unknown. These data come from a study of response to subunit inactivated influenza vaccine. Germline CDR1 is DFQATT and CDR2 is SNEGSKA (reference sequence). This CDR3 comprises 13 residues. The V gene end was trimmed by 6 bases and the J gene end by 4 bases; junction bases not matched to a gene: 4. TCRdb redid the calling of the RT-PCR reads with MiXCR, one entry per CDR3 protein. The sample includes roughly 160,000 distinct CDR3 sequences, about 10% seen only once; the top ten take roughly 40%. The study's findings and limits: The authors suggested that every seasonal influenza vaccination recruits few new T cells.

The receptor was isolated from a man between 45 and 75 years old who received an inactivated influenza vaccine. The rearrangement links TRBV20-1 to TRBJ2-4; 9 bases map to TRBD1. Material: CD8+ T cells sorted from PBMCs, obtained roughly 24 months after vaccination. In DNA form, the CDR3 reads TGCAGTGCCGAGGGGACAGGGAAAAACATTCAGTACTTC. Translated: CSAEGTGKNIQYF.